This entry concerns a single T cell receptor beta chain. The antigen is undetermined. The sample belongs to a study of cytomegalovirus exposure and HLA in healthy donors. Across the study: According to later analysis, the same platform produced the 100 to 150 validation and 600 to 800 first-cohort repertoires. Whole-study results and caveats: Per published reports, the classifier diagnosed cytomegalovirus status with high specificity and sensitivity. Rare TCR sequences dominated, though some public TCRs recurred in many donors. Through in vitro validation, a few CMV-associated chains were shown to be specific for CMV antigens.

Profiling relied on immunoSEQ multiplex PCR, and the TCRdb table lists in-frame clones only, not all of them. The data hold about 130,000 clones, with approximately 92% observed a single time. CDR3 length equals 12 residues. Trimming took 4 bases from V and 5 from J, leaving 10 bases between them. Germline V lookup: CDR1 SQVTM, CDR2 ANQGSEA. This TCR came from a woman aged 18 to 35 in good health and CMV-seronegative. The chain joins TRBV29-1 to TRBJ2-3; maybe TRBD2 (6 bases). Sequencing was done on a sample of PBMCs. The CDR3: CSVVGGRDTQYF. CDR3 sequence (DNA): TGCAGCGTTGTAGGAGGGAGAGATACGCAGTATTTT.